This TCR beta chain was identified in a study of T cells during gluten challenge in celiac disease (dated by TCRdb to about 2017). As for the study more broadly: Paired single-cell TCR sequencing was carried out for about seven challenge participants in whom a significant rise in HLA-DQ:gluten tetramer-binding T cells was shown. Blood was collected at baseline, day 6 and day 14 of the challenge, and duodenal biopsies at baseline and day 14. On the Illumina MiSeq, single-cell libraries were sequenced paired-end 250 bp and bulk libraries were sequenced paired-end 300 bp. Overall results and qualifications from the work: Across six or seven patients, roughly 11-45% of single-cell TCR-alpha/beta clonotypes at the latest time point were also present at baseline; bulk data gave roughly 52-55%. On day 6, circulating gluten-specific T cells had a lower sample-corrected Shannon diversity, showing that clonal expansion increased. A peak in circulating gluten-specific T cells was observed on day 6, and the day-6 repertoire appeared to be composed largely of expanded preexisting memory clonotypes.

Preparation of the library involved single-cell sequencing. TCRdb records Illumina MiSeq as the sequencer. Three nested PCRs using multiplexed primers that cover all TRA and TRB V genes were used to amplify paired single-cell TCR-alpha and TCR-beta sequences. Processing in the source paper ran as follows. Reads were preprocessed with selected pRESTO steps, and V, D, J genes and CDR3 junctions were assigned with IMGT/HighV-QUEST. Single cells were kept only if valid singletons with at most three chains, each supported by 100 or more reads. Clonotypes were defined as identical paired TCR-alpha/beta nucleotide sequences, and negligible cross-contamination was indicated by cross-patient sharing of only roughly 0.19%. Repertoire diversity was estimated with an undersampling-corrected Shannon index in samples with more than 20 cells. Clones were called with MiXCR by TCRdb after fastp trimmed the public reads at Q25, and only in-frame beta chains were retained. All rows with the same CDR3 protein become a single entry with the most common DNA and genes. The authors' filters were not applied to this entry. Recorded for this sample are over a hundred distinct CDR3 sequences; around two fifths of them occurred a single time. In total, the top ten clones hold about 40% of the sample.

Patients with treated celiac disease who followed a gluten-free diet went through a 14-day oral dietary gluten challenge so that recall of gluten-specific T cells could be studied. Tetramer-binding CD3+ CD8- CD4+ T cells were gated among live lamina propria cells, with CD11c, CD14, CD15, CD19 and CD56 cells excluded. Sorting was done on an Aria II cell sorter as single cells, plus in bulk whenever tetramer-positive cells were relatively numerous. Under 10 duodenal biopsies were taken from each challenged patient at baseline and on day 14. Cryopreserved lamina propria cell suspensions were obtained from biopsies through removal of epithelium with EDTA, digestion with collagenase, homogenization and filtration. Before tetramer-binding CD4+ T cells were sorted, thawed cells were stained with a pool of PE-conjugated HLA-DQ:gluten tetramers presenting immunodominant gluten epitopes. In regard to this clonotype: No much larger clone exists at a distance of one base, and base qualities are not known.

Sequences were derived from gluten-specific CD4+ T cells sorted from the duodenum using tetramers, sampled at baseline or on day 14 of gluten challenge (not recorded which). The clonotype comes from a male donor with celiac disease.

The DNA sequence reads TGCGCCAGCTCCTCCGACAGGTGGCGATCTAATTCACCCCTCCACTTT. It translates as CASSSDRWRSNSPLHF. This chain joins TRBV5-1 to TRBJ1-6; the D region possibly corresponds to TRBD1 (6 bases align). From its cysteine to its phenylalanine, the CDR3 spans 16 amino acids. The retained sequence is limited to the CDR3, 48 bases, with the frame set at the first base. V was cut back by 7 bases and J by 6 bases, leaving a gap of 20 bases between them. The germline V gene encodes CDR1 SGHRS and CDR2 YFSETQ.